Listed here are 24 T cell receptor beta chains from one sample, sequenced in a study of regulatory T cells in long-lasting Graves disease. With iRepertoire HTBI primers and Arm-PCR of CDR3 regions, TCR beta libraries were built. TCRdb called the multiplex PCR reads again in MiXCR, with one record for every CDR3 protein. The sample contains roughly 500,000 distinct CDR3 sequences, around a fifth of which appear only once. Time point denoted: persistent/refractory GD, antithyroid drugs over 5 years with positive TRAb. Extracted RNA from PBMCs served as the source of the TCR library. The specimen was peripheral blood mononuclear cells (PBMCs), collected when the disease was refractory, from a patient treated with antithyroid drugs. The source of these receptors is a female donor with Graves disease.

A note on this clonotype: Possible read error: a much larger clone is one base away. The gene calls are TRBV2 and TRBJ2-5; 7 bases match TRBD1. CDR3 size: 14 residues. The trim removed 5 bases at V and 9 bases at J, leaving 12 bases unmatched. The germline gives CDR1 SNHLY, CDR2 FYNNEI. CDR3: CASSIQGLGEAQYF. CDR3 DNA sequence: TGTGCCAGCAGTATACAGGGGTTGGGTGAGGCCCAGTACTTC.

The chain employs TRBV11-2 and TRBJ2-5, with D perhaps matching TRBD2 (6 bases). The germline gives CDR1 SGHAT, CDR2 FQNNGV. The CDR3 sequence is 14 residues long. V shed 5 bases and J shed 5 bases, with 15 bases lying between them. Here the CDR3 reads CASSLDQAGETQYF. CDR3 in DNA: TGTGCCAGCAGCCTGGACCAGGCGGGGGAGACCCAGTACTTC.

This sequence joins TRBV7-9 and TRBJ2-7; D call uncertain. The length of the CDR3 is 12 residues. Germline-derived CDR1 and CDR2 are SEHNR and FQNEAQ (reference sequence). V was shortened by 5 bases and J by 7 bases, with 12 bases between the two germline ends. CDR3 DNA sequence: TGTGCCAGCAGCCCAAATAGCTGGGAGCAGTACTTC. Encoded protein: CASSPNSWEQYF.

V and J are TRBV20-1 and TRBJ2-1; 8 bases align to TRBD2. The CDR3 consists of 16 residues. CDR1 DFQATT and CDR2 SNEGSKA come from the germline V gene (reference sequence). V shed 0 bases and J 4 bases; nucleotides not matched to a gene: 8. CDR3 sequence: CSARDGLAGRYNEQFF. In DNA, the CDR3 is TGCAGTGCTAGAGATGGGCTAGCGGGTCGTTACAATGAGCAGTTCTTC.

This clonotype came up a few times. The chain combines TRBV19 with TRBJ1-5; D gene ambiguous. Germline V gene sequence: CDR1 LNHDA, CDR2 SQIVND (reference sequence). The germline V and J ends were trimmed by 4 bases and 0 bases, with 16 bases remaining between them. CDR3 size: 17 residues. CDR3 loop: CASSRSGGEASNQPQHF. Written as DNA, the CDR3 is TGTGCCAGTAGTAGGAGCGGCGGGGAGGCTAGCAATCAGCCCCAGCATTTT.

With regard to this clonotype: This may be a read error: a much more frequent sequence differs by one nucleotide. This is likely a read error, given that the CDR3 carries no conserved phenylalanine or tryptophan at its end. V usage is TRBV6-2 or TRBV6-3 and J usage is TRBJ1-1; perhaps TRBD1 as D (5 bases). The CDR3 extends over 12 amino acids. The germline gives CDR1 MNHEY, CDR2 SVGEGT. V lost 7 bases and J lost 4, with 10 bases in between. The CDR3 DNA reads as TGTGCCAGCACAGGGTACGGCACTGAAGCTTTCTCT. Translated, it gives CASTGYGTEAFS.

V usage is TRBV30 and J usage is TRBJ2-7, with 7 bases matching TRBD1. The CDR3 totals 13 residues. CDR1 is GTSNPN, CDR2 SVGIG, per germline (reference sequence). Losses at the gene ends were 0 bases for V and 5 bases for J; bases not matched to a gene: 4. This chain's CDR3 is CAWSVGGLNEQYF. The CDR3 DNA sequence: TGTGCCTGGAGTGTAGGGGGCTTGAACGAGCAGTACTTC.

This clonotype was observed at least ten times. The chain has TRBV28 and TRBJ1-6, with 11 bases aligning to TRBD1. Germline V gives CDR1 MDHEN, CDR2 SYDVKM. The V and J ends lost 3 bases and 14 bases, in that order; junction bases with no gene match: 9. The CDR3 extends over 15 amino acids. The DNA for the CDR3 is TGTGCCAGCAGTTTCTATAGGACAGGGGGCTCGGCCCTCCACTTT. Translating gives CASSFYRTGGSALHF.

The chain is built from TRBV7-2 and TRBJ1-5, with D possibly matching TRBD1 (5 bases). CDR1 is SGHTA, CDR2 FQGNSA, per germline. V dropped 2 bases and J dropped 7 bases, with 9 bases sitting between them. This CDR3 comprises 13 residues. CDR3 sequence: CASSLSGQQPQHF. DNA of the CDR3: TGTGCCAGCAGCTTATCGGGGCAGCAGCCCCAGCATTTT.

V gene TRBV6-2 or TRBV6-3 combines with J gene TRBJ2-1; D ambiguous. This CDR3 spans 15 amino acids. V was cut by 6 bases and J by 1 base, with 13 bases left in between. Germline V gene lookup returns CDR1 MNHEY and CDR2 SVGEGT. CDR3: CASSLTLGSYNEQFF. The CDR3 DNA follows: TGTGCCAGCAGCCTTACTTTGGGTTCCTACAATGAGCAGTTCTTC.

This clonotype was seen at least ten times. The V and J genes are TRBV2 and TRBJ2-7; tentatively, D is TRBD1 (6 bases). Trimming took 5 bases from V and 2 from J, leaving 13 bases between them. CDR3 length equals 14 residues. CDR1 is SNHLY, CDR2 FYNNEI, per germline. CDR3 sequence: CASSFGTPPYEQYF. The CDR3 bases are TGTGCCAGCAGTTTCGGGACACCGCCCTACGAGCAGTACTTC.

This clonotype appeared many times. Here the CDR3 DNA reads TGTGCCAGCAAGACCAGCAATCAGCCCCAGCATTTT. This sequence encodes CASKTSNQPQHF. This sequence joins TRBV28 and TRBJ1-5; D not resolved. The CDR3 consists of 12 residues. The V end was cut by 7 bases, the J end by 1 base, with 5 bases between. The germline CDR1 and CDR2 sequences are MDHEN and SYDVKM. The variable domain in full, with the rest retrieved from reference TRBV28 and TRBJ1-5, is DVKVTQSSRYLVKRTGEKVFLECVQDMDHENMFWYRQDPGLGLRLIYFSYDVKMKEKGDIPEGYSVSREKKERFSLILESASTNQTSMYLCASKTSNQPQHFGDGTRLSIL.

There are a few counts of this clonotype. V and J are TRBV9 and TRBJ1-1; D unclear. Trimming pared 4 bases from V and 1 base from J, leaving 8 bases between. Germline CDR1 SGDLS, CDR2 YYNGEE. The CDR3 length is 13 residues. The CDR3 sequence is CASSLHANTEAFF. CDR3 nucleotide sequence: TGTGCCAGCAGCCTCCATGCGAACACTGAAGCTTTCTTT.

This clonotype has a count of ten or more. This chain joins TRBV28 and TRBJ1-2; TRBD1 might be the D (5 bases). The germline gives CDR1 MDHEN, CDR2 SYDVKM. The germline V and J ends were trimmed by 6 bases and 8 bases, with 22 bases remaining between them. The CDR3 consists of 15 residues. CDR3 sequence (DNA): TGTGCCAGCAGCGGGGCGGGAAGGCGAAGTCAGGGCTACACCTTC. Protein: CASSGAGRRSQGYTF.

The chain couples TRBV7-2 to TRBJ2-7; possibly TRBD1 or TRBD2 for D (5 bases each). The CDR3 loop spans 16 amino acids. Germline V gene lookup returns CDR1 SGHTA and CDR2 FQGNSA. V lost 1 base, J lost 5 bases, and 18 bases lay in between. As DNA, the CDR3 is TGTGCCAGCAGCTTAGGAGGGGCGCCGAATCACCACGAGCAGTACTTC. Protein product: CASSLGGAPNHHEQYF.

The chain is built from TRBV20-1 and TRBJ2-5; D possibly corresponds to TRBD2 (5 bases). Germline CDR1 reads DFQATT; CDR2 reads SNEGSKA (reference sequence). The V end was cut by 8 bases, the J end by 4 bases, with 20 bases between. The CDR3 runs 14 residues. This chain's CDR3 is CSTPRSDRGETQYF. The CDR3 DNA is TGCAGTACTCCGAGGAGTGATCGGGGAGAGACCCAGTACTTC.

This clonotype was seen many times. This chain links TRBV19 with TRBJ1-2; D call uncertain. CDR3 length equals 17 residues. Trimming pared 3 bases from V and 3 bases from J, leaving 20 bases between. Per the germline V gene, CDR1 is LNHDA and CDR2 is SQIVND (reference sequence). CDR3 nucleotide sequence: TGTGCCAGTAGTATGAGCTTTGGAGACATGGAGTACTATGGCTACACCTTC. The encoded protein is CASSMSFGDMEYYGYTF.

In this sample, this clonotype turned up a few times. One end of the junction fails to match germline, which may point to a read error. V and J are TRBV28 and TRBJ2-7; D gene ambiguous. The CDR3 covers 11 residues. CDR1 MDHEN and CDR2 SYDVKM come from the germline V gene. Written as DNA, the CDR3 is TGTGCCGGCAGTTTCTCGTACGAGCAGTACTTC. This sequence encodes CAGSFSYEQYF. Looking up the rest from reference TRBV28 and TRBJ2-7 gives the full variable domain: DVKVTQSSRYLVKRTGEKVFLECVQDMDHENMFWYRQDPGLGLRLIYFSYDVKMKEKGDIPEGYSVSREKKERFSLILESASTNQTSMYLCAGSFSYEQYFGPGTRLTVT.

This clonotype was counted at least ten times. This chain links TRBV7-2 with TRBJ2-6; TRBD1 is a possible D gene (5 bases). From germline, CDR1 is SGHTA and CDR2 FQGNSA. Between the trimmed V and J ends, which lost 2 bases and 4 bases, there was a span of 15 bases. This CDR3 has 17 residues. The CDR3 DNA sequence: TGTGCCAGCAGCTTAATCGCGGACAAAACCGGGGCCAACGTCCTGACTTTC. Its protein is CASSLIADKTGANVLTF.

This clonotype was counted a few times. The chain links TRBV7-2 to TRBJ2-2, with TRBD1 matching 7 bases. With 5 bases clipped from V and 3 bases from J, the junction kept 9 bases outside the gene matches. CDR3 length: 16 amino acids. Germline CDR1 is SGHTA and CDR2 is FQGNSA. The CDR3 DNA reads TGTGCCAGCAGCCGTAACAGGGGCTGGGACACCGGGGAGCTGTTTTTT. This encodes CASSRNRGWDTGELFF.

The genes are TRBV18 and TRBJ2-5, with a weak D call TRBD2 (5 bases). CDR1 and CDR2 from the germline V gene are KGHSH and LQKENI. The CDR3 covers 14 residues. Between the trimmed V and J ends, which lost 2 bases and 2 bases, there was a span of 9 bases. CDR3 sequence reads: CASSPIGVQETQYF. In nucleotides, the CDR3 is TGTGCCAGCTCACCAATCGGGGTTCAAGAGACCCAGTACTTC.

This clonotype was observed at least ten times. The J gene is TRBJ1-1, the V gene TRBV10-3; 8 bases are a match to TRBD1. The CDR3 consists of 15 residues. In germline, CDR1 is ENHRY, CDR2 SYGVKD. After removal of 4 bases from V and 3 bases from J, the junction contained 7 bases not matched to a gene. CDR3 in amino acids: CAISVSGTGDTEAFF. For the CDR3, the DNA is TGTGCCATCAGTGTTAGTGGGACAGGAGACACTGAAGCTTTCTTT.

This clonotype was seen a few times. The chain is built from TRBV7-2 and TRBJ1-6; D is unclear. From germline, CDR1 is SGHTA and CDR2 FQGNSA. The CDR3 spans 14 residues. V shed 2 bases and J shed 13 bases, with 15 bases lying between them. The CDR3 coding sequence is TGTGCCAGCAGCTTACTCGAAGGATGGAGTCCCCTCCACTTT. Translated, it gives CASSLLEGWSPLHF.

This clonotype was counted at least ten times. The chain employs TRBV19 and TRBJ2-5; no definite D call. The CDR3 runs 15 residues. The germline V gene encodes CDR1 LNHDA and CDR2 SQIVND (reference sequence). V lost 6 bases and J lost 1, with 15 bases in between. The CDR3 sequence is CASSPFWGSQETQYF. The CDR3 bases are TGTGCCAGTAGCCCCTTTTGGGGTAGCCAAGAGACCCAGTACTTC.